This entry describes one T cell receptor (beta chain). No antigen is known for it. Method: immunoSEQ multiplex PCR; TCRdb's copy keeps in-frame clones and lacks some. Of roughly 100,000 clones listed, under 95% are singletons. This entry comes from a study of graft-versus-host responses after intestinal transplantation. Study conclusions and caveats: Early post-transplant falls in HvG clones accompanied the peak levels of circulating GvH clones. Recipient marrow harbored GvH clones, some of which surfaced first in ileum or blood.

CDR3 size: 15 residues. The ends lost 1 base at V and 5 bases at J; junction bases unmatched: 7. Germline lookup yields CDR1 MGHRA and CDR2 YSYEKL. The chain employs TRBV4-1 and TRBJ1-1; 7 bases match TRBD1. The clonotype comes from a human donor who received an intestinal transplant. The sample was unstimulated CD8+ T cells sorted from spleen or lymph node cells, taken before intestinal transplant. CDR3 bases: TGCGCCAGCAGCCAAGCTGACAGGGAAGAAACTGAAGCTTTCTTT. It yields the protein CASSQADREETEAFF.